This T cell receptor beta chain is from a study of STAT5B mutations in CD4+ large granular lymphocyte leukemia. Study-wide context: Among healthy donors, a particular HLA allele went with more CDR3 'QG' motifs.

The assay was run at survey level. TCRdb's copy holds only in-frame clones and misses some; the assay was immunoSEQ multiplex PCR. Here the sample spans 40,000 to 45,000 clones, approximately 80% being singletons. About this clone itself: The antigen remains undetermined.

Study-level points and caveats: No patients shared main leukemic clonotypes, though about 25% appeared at low frequency elsewhere. Data were not HLA-matched across samples.

Sequenced sample: CD4+ T cells from blood buffy coats. The clonotype was recovered from a human donor in good health.

The CDR3 sequence: CASSLRAGGTGELFF. CDR3 bases: TGCGCCAGCAGCTTGCGGGCGGGAGGTACCGGGGAGCTGTTTTTT. The rearrangement uses TRBV5-1 and TRBJ2-2; TRBD2 matches at 8 bases. The CDR3 is made up of 15 amino acids. Germline CDR1 is SGHRS and CDR2 is YFSETQ. Unmatched junction bases numbered 4, after V lost 1 base and J lost 5 bases.